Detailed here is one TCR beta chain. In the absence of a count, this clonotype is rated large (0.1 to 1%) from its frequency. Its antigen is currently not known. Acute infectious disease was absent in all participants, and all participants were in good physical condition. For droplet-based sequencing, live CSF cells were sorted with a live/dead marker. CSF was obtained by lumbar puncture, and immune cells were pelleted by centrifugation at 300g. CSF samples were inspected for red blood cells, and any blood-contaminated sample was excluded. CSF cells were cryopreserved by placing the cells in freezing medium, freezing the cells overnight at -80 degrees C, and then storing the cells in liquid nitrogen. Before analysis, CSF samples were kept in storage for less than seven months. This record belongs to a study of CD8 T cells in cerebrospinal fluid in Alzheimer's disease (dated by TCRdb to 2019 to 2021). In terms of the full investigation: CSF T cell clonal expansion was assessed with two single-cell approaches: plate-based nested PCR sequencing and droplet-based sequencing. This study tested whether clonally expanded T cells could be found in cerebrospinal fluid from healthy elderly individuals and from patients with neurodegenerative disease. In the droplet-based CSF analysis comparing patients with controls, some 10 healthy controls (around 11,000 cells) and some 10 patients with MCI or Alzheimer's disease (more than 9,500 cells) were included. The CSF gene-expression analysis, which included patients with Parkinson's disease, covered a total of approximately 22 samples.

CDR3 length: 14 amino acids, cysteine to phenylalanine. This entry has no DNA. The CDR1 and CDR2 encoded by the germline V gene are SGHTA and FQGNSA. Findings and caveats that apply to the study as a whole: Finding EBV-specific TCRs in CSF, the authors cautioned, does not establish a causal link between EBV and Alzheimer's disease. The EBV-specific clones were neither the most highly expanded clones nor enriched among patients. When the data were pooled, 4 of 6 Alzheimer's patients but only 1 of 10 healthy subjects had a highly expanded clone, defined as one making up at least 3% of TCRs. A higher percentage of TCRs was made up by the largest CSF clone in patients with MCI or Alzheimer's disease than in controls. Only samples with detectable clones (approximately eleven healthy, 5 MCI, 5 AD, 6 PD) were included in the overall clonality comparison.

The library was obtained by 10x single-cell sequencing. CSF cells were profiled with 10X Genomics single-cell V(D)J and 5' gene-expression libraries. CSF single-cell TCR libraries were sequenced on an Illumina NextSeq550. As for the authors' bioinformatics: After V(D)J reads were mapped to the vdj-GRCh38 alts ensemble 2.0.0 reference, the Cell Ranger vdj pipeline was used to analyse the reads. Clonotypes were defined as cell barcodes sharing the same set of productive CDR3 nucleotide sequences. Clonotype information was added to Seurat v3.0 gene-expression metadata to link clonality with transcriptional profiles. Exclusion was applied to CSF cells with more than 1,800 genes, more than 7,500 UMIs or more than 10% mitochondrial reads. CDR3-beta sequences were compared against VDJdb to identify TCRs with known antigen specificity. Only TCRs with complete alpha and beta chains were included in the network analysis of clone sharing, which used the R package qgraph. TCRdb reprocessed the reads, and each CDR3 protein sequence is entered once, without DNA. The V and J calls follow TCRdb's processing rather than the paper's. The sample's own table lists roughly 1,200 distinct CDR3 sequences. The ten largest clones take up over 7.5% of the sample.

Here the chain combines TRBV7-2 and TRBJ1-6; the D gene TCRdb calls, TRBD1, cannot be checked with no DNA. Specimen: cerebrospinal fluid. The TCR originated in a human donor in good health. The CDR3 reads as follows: CASSLRQGESPLHF.